This T cell receptor (beta chain) was documented in a study of regulatory T cells in long-lasting Graves disease. Stated time point: persistent/refractory GD, antithyroid drugs over 5 years with positive TRAb. Construction of the TCR library relied on RNA isolated from PBMCs. Doctors identified Graves' disease using the American Thyroid Association guidelines. Arm-PCR of CDR3 regions and iRepertoire HTBI primers were the basis on which TCR beta libraries were built. TCRdb re-called the multiplex PCR reads with MiXCR, one entry per CDR3 protein. In the table there are roughly 470,000 distinct CDR3 sequences, less than 25% of which are singletons. This CDR3 has 14 amino acids. Trimming cost V 3 bases and J 6 bases, with 14 bases left between them. Germline V CDR1 and CDR2: MNHEY, SMNVEV (reference sequence).

This chain joins TRBV27 and TRBJ1-1, with a possible D match to TRBD1 (6 bases). Sequenced here: peripheral blood mononuclear cells (PBMCs), sampled when the disease was refractory, from a patient treated with antithyroid drugs. The sequence was obtained from a female donor with Graves disease. CDR3 DNA: TGTGCCAGCAGTTTTGGGGGCGCGGGTGCTGAAGCTTTCTTT. Translation: CASSFGGAGAEAFF.